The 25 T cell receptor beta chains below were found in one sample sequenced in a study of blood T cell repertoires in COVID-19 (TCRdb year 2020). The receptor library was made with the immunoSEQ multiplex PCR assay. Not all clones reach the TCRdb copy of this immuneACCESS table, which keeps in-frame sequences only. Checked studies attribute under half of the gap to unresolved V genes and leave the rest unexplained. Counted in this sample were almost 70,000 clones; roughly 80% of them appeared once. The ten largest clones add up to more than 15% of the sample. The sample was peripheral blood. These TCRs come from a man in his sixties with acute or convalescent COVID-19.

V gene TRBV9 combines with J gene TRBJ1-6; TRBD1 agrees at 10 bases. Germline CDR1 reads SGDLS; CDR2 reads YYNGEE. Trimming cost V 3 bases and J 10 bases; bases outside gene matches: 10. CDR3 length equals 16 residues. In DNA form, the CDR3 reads TGTGCCAGCAGCGGAGAGGGACAGGGGTTTGGGTCACCCCTCCACTTT. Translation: CASSGEGQGFGSPLHF. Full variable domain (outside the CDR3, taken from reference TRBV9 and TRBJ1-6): DSGVTQTPKHLITATGQRVTLRCSPRSGDLSVYWYQQSLDQGLQFLIQYYNGEERAKGNILERFSAQQFPDLHSELNLSSLELGDSALYFCASSGEGQGFGSPLHFGNGTRLTVT.

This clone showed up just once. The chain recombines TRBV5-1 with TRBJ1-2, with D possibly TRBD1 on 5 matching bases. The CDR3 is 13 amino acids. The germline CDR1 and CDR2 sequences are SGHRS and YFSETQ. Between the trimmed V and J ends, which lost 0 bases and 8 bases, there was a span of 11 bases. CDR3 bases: TGCGCCAGCAGCTTGGTAGGCGGGGGAGGCTACACCTTC. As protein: CASSLVGGGGYTF.

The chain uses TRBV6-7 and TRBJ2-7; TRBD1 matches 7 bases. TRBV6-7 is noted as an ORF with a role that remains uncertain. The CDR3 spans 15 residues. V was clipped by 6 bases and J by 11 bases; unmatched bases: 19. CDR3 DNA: TGTGCCAGCAGACATAATGCCTTTGGGTACAGGGGAGAGTACTTC. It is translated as CASRHNAFGYRGEYF.

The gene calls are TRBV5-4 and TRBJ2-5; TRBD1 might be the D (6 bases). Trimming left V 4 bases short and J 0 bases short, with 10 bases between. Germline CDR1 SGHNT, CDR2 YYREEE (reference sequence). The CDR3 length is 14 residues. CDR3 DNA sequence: TGTGCCAGCAGCGCTACAGGGCACCAAGAGACCCAGTACTTC. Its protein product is CASSATGHQETQYF.

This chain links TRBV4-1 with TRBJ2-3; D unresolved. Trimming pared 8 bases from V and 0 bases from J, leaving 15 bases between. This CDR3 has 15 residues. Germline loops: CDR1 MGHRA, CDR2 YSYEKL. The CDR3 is CASSSGAPSTDTQYF. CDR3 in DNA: TGCGCCAGCTCTTCAGGTGCTCCTAGCACAGATACGCAGTATTTT.

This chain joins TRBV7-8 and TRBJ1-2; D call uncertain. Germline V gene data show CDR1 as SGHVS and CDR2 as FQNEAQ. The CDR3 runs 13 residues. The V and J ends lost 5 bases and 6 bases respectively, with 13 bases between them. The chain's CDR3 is CASSRLVPDGYTF. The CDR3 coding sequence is TGTGCCAGCAGCCGCCTCGTTCCCGATGGCTACACCTTC.

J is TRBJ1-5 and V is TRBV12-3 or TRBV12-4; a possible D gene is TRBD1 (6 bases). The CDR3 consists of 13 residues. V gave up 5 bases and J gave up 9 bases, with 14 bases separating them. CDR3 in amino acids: CASSRDIPRPQHF. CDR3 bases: TGTGCCAGCAGTCGGGACATACCACGGCCCCAGCATTTT.

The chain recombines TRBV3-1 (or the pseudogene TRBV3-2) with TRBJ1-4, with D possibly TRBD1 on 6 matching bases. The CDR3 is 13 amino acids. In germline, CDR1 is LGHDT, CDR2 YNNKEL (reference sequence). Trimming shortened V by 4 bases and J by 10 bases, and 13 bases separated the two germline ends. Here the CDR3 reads CASSLQGGRKLFF. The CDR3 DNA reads TGTGCCAGCAGCCTACAGGGCGGAAGAAAACTGTTTTTT.

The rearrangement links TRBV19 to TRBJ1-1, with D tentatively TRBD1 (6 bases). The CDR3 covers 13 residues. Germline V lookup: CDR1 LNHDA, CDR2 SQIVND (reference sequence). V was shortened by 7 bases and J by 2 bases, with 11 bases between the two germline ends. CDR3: CASIGQLNTEAFF. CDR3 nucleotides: TGTGCCAGTATCGGACAGCTTAACACTGAAGCTTTCTTT.

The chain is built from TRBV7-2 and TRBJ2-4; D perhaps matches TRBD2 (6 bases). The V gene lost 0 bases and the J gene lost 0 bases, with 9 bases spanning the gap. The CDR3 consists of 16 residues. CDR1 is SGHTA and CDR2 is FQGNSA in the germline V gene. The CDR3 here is CASSLARTIAKNIQYF. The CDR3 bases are TGTGCCAGCAGCTTAGCACGGACTATAGCCAAAAACATTCAGTACTTC.

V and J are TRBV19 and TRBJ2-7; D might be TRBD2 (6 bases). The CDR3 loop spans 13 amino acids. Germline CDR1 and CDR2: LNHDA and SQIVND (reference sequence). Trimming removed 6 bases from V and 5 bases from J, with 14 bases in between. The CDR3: CASRLGTYDEQYF. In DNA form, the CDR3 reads TGTGCCAGTAGGCTAGGGACTTACGACGAGCAGTACTTC. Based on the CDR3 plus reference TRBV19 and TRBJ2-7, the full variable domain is DGGITQSPKYLFRKEGQNVTLSCEQNLNHDAMYWYRQDPGQGLRLIYYSQIVNDFQKGDIAEGYSVSREKKESFPLTVTSAQKNPTAFYLCASRLGTYDEQYFGPGTRLTVT.

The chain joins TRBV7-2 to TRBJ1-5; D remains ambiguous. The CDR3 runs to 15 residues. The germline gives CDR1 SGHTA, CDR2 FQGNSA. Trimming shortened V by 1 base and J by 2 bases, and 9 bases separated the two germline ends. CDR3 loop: CASSLDGGRNQPQHF. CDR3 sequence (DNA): TGTGCCAGCAGCTTAGATGGCGGCCGCAATCAGCCCCAGCATTTT.

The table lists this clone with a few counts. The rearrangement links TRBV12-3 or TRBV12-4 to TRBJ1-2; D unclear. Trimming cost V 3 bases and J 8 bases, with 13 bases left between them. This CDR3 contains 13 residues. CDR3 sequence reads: CASSFEGLGGYTF. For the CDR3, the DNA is TGTGCCAGCAGTTTCGAGGGCCTCGGCGGCTACACCTTC.

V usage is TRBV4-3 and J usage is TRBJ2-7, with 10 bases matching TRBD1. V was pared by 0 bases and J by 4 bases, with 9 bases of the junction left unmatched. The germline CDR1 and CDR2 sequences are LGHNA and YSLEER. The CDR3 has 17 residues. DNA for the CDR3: TGCGCCAGCAGCCAAGAGGGGGTCGGGGACAGGGGTTACGAGCAGTACTTC. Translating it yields CASSQEGVGDRGYEQYF.

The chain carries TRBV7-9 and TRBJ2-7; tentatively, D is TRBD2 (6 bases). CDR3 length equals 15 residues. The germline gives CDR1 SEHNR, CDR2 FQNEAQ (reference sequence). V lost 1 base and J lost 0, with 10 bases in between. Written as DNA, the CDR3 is TGTGCCAGCAGCTTAGAGCAGGGACTCTCCTACGAGCAGTACTTC. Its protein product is CASSLEQGLSYEQYF.

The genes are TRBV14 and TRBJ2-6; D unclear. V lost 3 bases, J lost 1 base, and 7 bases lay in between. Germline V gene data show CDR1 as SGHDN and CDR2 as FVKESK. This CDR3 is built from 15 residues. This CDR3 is CASSHDGSGANVLTF. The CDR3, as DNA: TGTGCCAGCAGCCATGACGGGTCTGGGGCCAACGTCCTGACTTTC.

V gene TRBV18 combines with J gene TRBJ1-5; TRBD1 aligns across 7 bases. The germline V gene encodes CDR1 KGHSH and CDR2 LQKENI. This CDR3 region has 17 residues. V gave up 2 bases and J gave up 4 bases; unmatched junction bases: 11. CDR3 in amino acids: CASSPSLSAGGNQPQHF. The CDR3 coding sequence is TGTGCCAGCTCACCATCCTTAAGTGCAGGGGGTAATCAGCCCCAGCATTTT.

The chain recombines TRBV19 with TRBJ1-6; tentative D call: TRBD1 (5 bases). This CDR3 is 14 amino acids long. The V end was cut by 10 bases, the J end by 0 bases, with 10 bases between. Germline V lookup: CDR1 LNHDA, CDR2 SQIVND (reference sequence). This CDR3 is CATQGSSYNSPLHF. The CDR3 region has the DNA TGTGCCACCCAGGGTAGCTCCTATAATTCACCCCTCCACTTT.

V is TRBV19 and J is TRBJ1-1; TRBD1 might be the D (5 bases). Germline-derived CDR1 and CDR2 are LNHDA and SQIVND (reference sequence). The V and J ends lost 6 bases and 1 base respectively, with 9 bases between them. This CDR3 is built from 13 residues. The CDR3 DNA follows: TGTGCCAGTAGCGCTACAGGGAACACTGAAGCTTTCTTT. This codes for CASSATGNTEAFF.

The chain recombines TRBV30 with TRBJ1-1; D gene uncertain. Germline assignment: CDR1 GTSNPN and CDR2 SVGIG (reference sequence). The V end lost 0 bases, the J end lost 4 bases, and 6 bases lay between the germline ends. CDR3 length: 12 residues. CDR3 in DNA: TGTGCCTGGAGTGTACTCGGCACTGAAGCTTTCTTT. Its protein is CAWSVLGTEAFF.

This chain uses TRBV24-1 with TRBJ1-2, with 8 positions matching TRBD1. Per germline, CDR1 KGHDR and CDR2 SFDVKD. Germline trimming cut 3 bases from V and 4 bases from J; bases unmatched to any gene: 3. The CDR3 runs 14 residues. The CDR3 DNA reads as TGTGCCACCAGTGATGGGACAGGAGTCTATGGCTACACCTTC. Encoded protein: CATSDGTGVYGYTF.

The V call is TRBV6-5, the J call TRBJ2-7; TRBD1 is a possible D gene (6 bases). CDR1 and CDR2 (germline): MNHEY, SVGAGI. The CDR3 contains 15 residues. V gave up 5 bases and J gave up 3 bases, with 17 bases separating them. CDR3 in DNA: TGTGCCAGCAGTCCGCCCAGGGGATTGGGCTACGAGCAGTACTTC. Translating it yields CASSPPRGLGYEQYF.

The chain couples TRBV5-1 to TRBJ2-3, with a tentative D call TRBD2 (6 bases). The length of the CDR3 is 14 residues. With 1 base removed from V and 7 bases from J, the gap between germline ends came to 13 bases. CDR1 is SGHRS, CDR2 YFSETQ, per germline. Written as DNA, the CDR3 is TGCGCCAGCAGCTTGCCTAGCGCCCCATATACGCAGTATTTT. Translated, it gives CASSLPSAPYTQYF. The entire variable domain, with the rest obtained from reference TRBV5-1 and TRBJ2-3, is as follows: KAGVTQTPRYLIKTRGQQVTLSCSPISGHRSVSWYQQTPGQGLQFLFEYFSETQRNKGNFPGRFSGRQFSNSRSEMNVSTLELGDSALYLCASSLPSAPYTQYFGPGTRLTVL.

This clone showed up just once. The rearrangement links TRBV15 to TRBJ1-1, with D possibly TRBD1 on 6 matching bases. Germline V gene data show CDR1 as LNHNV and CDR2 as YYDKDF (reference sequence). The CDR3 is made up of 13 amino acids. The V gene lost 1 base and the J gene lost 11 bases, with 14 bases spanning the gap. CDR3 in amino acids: CATSRAQTGRAFF. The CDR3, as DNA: TGTGCCACCAGCAGAGCCCAAACAGGGCGCGCTTTCTTT.

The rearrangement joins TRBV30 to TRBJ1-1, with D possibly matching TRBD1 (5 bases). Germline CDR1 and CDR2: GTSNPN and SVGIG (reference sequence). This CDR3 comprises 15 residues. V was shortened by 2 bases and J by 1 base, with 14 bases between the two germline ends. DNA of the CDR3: TGTGCCTGGAGTAGCTGGGGGACTGGGAACACTGAAGCTTTCTTT. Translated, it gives CAWSSWGTGNTEAFF.